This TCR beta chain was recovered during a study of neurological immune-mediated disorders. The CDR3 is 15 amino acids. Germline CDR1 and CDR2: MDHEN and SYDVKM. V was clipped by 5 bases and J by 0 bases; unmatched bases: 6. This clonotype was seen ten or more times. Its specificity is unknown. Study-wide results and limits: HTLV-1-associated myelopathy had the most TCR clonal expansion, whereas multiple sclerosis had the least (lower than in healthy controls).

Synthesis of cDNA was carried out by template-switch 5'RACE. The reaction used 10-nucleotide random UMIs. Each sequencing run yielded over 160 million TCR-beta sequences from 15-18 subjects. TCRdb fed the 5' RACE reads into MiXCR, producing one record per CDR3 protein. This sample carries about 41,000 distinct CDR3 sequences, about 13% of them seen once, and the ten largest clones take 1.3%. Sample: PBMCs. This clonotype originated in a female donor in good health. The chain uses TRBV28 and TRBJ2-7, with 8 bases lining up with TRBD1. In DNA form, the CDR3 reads TGTGCCAGCAGTACGACAGGGGCCCTCTCCTACGAGCAGTACTTC. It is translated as CASSTTGALSYEQYF.